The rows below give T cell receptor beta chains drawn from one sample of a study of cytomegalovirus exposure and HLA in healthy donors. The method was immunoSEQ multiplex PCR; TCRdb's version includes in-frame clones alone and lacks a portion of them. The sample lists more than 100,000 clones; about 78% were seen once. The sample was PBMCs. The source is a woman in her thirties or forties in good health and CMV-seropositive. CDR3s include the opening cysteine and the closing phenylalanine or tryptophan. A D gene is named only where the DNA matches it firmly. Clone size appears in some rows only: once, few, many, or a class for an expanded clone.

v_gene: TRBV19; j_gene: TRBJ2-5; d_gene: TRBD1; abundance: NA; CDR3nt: TGTGCCAGTAGTAAACCGGGACAGACTTTACAAGAGACCCAGTACTTC; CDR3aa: CASSKPGQTLQETQYF
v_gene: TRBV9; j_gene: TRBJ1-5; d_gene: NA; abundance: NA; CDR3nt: TGTGCCAGCAGCGTAGGGACCCCGGGGCAGCCCCAGCATTTT; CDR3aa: CASSVGTPGQPQHF
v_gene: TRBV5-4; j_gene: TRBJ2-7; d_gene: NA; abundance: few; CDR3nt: TGTGCCAGCAGCAGAACGGGACTCAGGACCCTTAGGCAATCCTACGAGCAGTACTTC; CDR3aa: CASSRTGLRTLRQSYEQYF
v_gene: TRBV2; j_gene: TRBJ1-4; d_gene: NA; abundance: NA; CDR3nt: TGTGCCAGCAGGGGCCGAGGGGAAAAACTGTTTTTT; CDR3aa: CASRGRGEKLFF
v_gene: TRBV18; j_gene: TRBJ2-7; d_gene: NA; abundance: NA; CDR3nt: TGTGCCAGCTCACCCGCCGCGGGTAGGACGGATGAGCAGTACTTC; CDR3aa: CASSPAAGRTDEQYF
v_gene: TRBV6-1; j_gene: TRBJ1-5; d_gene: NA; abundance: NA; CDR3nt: TGTGCCAGCACTTCGAATCAGCCCCAGCATTTT; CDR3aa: CASTSNQPQHF
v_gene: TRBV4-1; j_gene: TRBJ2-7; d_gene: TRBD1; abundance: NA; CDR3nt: TGCGCCAGCAGCCAAGAAGAGACAGGGGCGACTTTTTCCTACGAGCAGTACTTC; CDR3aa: CASSQEETGATFSYEQYF
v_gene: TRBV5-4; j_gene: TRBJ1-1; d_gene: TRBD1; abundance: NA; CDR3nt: TGTGCCAGCAGCGTACCGGGACAGGGGGCCACTGAAGCTTTCTTT; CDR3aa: CASSVPGQGATEAFF
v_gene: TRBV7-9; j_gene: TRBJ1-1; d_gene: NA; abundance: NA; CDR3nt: TGTGCCAGCAGCTCGGGACTTAACACTGAAGCTTTCTTT; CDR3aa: CASSSGLNTEAFF
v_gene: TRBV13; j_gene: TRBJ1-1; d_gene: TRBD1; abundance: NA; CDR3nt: TGTGCCAGCAGCTACGCACAGGGGAGAGGTGGTGCTTTCTTT; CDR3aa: CASSYAQGRGGAFF
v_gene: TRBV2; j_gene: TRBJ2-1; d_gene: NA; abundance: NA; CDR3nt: TGTGCCAGTCCTTCAGGGGGGAGCTCCTACAATGAGCAGTTCTTC; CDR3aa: CASPSGGSSYNEQFF
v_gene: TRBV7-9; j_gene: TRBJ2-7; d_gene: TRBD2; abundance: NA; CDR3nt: TGTGCCAGCAGCTTATACGGGGGGGCTAACTACGAGCAGTACTTC; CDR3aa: CASSLYGGANYEQYF
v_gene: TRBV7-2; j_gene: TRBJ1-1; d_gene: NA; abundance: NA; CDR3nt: TGTGCCAGCAGCACAAAGTACACTGAAGCTTTCTTT; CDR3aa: CASSTKYTEAFF
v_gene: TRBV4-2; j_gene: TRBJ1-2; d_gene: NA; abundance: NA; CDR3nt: TGTGCCAGCAGCCAAGTCAGGGACTATGGCTACACCTTC; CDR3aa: CASSQVRDYGYTF
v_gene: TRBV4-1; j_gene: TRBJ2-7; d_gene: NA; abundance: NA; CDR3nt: TGCGCCAGCAGCCAAGTAGGAGGCAGGGGTTACGAGCAGTACTTC; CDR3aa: CASSQVGGRGYEQYF
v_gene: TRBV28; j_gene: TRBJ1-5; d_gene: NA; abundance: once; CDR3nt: TGTGCCAGCAGTTTAGAGGTCAGCAATCAGCCCCAGCATTTT; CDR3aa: CASSLEVSNQPQHF
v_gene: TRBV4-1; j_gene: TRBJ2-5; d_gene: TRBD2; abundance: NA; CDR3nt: TGCGCCAGCAGCCAAGATCTCGGGGAGGGAGAGGCCCAGTACTTC; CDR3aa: CASSQDLGEGEAQYF
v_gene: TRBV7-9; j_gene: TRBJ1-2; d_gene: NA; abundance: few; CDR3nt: TGTGCCAGCAGCTTAACCAGGGATGGCTACACCTTC; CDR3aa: CASSLTRDGYTF
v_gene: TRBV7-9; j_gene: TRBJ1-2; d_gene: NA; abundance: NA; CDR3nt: TGTGCCAGCAGTACTGGGACACTAAATGGCTACACCTTC; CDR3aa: CASSTGTLNGYTF
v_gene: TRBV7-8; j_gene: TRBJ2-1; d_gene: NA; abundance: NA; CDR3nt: TGTGCCAGCAGGCTGACTGCCGTTCCCTACAATGAGCAGTTCTTC; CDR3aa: CASRLTAVPYNEQFF
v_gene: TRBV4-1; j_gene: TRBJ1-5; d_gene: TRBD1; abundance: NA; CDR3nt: TGCGCCAGCAGCCAAGCAGGGGGCCACAATCAGCCCCAGCATTTT; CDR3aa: CASSQAGGHNQPQHF
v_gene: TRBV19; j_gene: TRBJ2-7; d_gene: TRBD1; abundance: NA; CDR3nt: TGTGCCAGTAGTACGGGACAGGGTCCCTACGAGCAGTACTTC; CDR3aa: CASSTGQGPYEQYF
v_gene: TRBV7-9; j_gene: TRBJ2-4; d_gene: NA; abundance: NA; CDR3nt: TGTGCCAGCAGCTTAGTCTCTGGGCACATTCAGTACTTC; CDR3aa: CASSLVSGHIQYF
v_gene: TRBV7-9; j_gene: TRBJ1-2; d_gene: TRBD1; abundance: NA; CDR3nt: TGTGCCAGCAGCTTCTTGACAGGGCCCTATGGCTACACCTTC; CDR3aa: CASSFLTGPYGYTF
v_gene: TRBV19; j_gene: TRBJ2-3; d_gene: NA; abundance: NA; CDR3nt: TGTGCCAGTAGTTCTACGACGCAGTATTTT; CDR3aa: CASSSTTQYF
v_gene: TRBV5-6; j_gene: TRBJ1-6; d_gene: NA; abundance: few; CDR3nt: TGTGCCAGCAGCCCGTCGTATAATTCACCCCTCCACTTT; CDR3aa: CASSPSYNSPLHF
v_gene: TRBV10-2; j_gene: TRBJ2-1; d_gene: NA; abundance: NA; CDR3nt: TGCGCCAGCAGTGGGAGGGGCTCCTACAATGAGCAGTTCTTC; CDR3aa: CASSGRGSYNEQFF
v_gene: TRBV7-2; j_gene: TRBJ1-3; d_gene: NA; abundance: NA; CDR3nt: TGTGCCAGCAGTCCTGAGGTCTCTGGAAACACCATATATTTT; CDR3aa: CASSPEVSGNTIYF
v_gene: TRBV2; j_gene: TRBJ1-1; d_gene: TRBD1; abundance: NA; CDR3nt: TGTGCCACCAGGGGACAGATGAACACTGAAGCTTTCTTT; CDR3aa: CATRGQMNTEAFF
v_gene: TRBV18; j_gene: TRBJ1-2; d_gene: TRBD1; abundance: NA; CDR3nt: TGTGCCAGCGGGACAGACTATGGCTACACCTTC; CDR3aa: CASGTDYGYTF
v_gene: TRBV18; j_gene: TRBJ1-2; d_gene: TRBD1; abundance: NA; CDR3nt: TGTGCCGCACGACAGGGCTCAAACTATGGCTACACCTTC; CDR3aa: CAARQGSNYGYTF
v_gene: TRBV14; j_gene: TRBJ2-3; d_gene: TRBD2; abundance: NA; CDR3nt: TGTGCCAGCAGCCAAGCTCTAGCGGGGGGGCAAACGACGCAGTATTTT; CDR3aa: CASSQALAGGQTTQYF
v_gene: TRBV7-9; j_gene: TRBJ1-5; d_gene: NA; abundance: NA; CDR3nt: TGTGCCAGCAGCTGGGCAGGAGGGAGGCCCCAGCATTTT; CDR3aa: CASSWAGGRPQHF
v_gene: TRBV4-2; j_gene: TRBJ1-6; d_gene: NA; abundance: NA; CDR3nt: TGTGCCAGCAGCCTACGGGAGGGATCCCCCTCTTCACCCCTCCACTTT; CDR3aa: CASSLREGSPSSPLHF
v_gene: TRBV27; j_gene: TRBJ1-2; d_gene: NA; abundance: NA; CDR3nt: TGTGCCAGCGCTAAAGGGGGTTGGGATGGCTACACCTTC; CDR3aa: CASAKGGWDGYTF
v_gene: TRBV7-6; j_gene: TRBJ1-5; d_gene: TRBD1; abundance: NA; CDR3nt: TGTGCCAGCAGCCAAGCCCCAGGGGGTGGAGGGCCCCAGCATTTT; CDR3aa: CASSQAPGGGGPQHF
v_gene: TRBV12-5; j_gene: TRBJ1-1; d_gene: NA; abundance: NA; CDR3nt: TGTGCTAGTGGTTGGCTGGACACTGAAGCTTTCTTT; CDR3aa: CASGWLDTEAFF
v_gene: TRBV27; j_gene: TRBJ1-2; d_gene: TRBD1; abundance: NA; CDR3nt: TGTGCCAGCAGTATAGACAGGGAGAACTATGGCTACACCTTC; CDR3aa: CASSIDRENYGYTF
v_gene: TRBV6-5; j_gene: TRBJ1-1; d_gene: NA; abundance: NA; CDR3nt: TGTGCCAGCGCCCGGGTTTCGGGCACTGAAGCTTTCTTT; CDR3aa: CASARVSGTEAFF
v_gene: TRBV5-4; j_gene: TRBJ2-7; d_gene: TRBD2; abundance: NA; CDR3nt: TGTGCCAGCAGCGCACGGACTAGCGGGGCCTACGAGCAGTACTTC; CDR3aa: CASSARTSGAYEQYF
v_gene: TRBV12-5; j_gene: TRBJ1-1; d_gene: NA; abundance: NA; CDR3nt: TGTGCTAGTGGTTTCCCCCTCGACAGTACTGAAGCTTTCTTT; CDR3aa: CASGFPLDSTEAFF
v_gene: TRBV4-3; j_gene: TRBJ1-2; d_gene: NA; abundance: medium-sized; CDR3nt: TGCGCCAGCAGCCAAGAAATCGGTACGGGAGATGGCTACACCTTC; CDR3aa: CASSQEIGTGDGYTF
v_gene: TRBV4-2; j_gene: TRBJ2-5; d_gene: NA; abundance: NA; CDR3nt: TGTGCCAGCAGCCAACCGCTAGGAGAGACCCAGTACTTC; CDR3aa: CASSQPLGETQYF
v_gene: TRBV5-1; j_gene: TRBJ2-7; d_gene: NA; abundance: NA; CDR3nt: TGCGCCAGCAGCCTAGACAGTTTTCTCTACGAGCAGTACTTC; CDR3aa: CASSLDSFLYEQYF
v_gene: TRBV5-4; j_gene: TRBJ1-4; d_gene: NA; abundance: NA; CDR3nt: TGTGCCAGCAGCTTGGGGGGCGTGGATGAAAAACTGTTTTTT; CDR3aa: CASSLGGVDEKLFF
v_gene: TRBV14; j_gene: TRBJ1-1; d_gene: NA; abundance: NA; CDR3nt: TGTGCCAGCAGCCCCATTCTAGCATCAGGCAAAGCTTTCTTT; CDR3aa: CASSPILASGKAFF
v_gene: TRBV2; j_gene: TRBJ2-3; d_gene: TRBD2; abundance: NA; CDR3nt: TGTGCCAGCAGTGGTCTGCACGGGGGGAGCACAGATACGCAGTATTTT; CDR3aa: CASSGLHGGSTDTQYF
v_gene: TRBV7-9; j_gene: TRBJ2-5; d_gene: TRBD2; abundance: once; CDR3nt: TGTGCCAGCAGCTTACTAGCGGGGTTTTCGGAGACCCAGTACTTC; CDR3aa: CASSLLAGFSETQYF
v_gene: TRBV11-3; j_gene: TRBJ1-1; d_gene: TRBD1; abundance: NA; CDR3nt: TGTGCCAGCAGCCCCGGACAGGGGGAGTCCGTTGAAGCTTTCTTT; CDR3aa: CASSPGQGESVEAFF
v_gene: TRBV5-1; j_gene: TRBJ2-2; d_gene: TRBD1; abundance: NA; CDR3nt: TGCGCCAGCAGCTGGGGACAGGGTCGGACCGGGGAGCTGTTTTTT; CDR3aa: CASSWGQGRTGELFF
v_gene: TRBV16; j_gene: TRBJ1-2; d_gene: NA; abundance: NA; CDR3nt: TGTGCCAGCAGCCCGCACAGGCCCCGGTTGGACTATGGCTACACCTTC; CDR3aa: CASSPHRPRLDYGYTF
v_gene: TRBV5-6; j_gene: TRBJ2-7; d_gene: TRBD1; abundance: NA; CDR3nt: TGTGCCAGCAGCTGGGACAGGCACTACGAGCAGTACTTC; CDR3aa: CASSWDRHYEQYF
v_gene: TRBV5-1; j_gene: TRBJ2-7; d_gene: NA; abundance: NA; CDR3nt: TGCGCCAGCAGCGGCGGGTACGAGCAGTACTTC; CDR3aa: CASSGGYEQYF